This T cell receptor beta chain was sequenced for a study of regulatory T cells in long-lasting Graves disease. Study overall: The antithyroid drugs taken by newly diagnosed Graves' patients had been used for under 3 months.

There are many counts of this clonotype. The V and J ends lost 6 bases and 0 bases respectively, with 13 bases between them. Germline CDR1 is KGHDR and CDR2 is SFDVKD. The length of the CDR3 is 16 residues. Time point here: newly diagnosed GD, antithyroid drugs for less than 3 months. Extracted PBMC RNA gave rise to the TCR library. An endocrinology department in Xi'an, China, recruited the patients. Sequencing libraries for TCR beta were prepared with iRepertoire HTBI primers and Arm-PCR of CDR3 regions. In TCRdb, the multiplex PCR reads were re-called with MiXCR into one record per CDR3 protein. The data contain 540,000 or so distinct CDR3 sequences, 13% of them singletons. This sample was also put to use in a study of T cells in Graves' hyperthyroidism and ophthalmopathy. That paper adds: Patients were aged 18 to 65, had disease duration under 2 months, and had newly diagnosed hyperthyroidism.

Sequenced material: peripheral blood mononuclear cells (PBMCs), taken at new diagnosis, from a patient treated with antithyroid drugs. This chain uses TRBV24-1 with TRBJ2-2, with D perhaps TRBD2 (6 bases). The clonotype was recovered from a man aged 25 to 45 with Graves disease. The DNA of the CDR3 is TGTGCCACCAGTCCCGCGGGACTGACGAACACCGGGGAGCTGTTTTTT. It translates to CATSPAGLTNTGELFF.